This TCR beta chain was identified in a study of cytomegalovirus exposure and HLA in healthy donors. Study as a whole: The roughly 110 validation repertoires were reported in a later analysis to have been generated on the same platform as the roughly 630 first-cohort repertoires. Findings and caveats of the study: Specific recognition of CMV antigens was confirmed in vitro for three chains (all CMV-associated). The study recorded 150 to 200 TCR beta chains that were cytomegalovirus-associated.

This clone appeared once. Antigen: not known. This CDR3 comprises 14 residues. CDR1 and CDR2 from the germline V gene are MNHEY and SVGAGI. V gave up 6 bases and J gave up 6 bases; unmatched junction bases: 8. Profiling relied on immunoSEQ multiplex PCR, and the TCRdb table lists in-frame clones only, not all of them. The sample carries 190,000 or so clones, around 84% recorded once. The chain carries TRBV6-5 and TRBJ2-1, with 7 positions matching TRBD2. The clonotype originates from a young woman in good health and CMV-seropositive. The sequenced material came from PBMCs. The CDR3: CASRRAGTRNEQFF. Here the CDR3 DNA reads TGTGCCAGCAGGCGAGCGGGAACACGCAATGAGCAGTTCTTC.